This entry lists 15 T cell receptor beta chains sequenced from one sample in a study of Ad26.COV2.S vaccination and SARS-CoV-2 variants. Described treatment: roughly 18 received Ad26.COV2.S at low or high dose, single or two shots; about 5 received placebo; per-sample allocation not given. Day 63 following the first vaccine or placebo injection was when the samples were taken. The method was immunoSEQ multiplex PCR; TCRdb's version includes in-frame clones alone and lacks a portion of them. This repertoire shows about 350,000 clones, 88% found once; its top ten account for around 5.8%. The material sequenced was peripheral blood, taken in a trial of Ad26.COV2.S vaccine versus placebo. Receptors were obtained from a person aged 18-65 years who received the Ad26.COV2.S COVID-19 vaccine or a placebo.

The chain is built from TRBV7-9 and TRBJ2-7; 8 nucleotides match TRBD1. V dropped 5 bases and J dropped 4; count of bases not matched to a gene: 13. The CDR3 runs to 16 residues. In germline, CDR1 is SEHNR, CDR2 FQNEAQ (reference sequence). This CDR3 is CASSPPNLDRVYEQYF. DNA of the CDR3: TGTGCCAGCAGCCCACCTAACCTGGACAGGGTTTACGAGCAGTACTTC.

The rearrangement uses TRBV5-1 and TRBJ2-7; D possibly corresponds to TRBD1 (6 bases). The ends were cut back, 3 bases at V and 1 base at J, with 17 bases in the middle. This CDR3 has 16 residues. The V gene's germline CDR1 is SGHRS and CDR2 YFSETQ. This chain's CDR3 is CASSSQLDSLSYEQYF. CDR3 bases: TGCGCCAGCAGCTCCCAGCTGGACAGCCTGTCCTACGAGCAGTACTTC. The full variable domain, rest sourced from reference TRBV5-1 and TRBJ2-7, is KAGVTQTPRYLIKTRGQQVTLSCSPISGHRSVSWYQQTPGQGLQFLFEYFSETQRNKGNFPGRFSGRQFSNSRSEMNVSTLELGDSALYLCASSSQLDSLSYEQYFGPGTRLTVT.

CDR3 DNA: TGTGCCAGCAGTCGACTCGGTTTCCCGAACACCGGGGAGCTGTTTTTT. This gives the protein CASSRLGFPNTGELFF. The gene calls are TRBV28 and TRBJ2-2; D call uncertain. Trimming shortened V by 5 bases and J by 0 bases, and 13 bases separated the two germline ends. This CDR3 spans 16 amino acids. Germline V gene data show CDR1 as MDHEN and CDR2 as SYDVKM.

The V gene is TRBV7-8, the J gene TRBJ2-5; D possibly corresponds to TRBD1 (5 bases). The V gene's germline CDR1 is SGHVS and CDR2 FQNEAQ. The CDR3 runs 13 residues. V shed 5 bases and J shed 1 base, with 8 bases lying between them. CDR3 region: CASSLGPQETQYF. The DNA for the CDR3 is TGTGCCAGCAGCCTGGGGCCCCAAGAGACCCAGTACTTC.

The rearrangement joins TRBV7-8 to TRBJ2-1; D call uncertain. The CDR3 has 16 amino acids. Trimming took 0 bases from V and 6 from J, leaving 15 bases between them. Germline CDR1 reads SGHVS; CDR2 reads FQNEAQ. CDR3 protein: CASSLAGQVRRNEQFF. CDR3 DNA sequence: TGTGCCAGCAGCTTAGCCGGGCAGGTCAGACGCAATGAGCAGTTCTTC.

CDR3 residues: CASSGPSEEAFF. The CDR3 nucleotides read TGTGCCAGCAGCGGACCATCAGAAGAAGCTTTCTTT. The V call is TRBV6-5, the J call TRBJ1-1; D gene unclear. The length of the CDR3 is 12 residues. Per germline, CDR1 MNHEY and CDR2 SVGAGI. Trimming left V 6 bases short and J 8 bases short, with 13 bases between.

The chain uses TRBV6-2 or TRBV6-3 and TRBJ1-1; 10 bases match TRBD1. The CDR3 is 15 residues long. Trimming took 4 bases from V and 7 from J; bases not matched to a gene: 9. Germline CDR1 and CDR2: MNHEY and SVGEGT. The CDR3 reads CASSSLTGGVGEAFF. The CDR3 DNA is TGTGCCAGCAGTTCCTTGACAGGGGGCGTCGGTGAAGCTTTCTTT.

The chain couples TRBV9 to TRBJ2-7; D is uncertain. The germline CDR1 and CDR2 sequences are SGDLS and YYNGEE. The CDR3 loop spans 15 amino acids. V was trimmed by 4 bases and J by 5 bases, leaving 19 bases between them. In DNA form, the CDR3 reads TGTGCCAGCAGCATTAATCCCAATTTAGTGGACGAGCAGTACTTC. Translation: CASSINPNLVDEQYF.

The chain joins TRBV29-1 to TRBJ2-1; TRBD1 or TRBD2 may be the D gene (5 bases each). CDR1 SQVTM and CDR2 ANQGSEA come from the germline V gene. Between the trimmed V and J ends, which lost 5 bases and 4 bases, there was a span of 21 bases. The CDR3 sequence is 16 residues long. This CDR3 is CSVLGAPGPFYNEQFF. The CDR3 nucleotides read TGCAGCGTTCTCGGGGCCCCCGGGCCATTTTACAATGAGCAGTTCTTC.

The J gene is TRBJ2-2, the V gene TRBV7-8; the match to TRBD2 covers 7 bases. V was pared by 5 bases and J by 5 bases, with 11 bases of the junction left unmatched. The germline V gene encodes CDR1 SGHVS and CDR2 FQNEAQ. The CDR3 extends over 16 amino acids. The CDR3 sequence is CASSRLSGVGTGELFF. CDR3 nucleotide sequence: TGTGCCAGCAGCCGACTAAGCGGGGTTGGGACCGGGGAGCTGTTTTTT.

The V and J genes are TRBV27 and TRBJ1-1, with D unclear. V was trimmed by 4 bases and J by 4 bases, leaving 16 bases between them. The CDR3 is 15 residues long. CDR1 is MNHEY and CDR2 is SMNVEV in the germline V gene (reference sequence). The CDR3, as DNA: TGTGCCAGCAGTTCCCCCCTTAAGGGAAGCACTGAAGCTTTCTTT. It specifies CASSSPLKGSTEAFF.

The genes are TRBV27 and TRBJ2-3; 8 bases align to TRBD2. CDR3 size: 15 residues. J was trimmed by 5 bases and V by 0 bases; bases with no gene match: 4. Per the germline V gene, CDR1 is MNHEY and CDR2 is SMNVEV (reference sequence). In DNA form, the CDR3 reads TGTGCCAGCAGTTTATCTGTCCTAGCGGGAGATACGCAGTATTTT. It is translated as CASSLSVLAGDTQYF.

CDR3 sequence: CASSKATGITGELFF. The CDR3 DNA follows: TGCGCCAGCAGCAAGGCGACAGGAATTACCGGGGAGCTGTTTTTT. The chain links TRBV5-1 to TRBJ2-2, with a possible D match to TRBD1 (6 bases). The CDR3 is 15 amino acids. V lost 4 bases, J lost 5 bases, and 15 bases lay in between. The V gene's germline CDR1 is SGHRS and CDR2 YFSETQ.

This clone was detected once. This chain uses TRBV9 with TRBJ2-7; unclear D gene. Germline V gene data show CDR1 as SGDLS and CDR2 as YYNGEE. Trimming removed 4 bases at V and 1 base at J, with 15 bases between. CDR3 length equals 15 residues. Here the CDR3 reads CASSRQPIVSYEQYF. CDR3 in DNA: TGTGCCAGCAGCCGACAACCGATTGTGTCCTACGAGCAGTACTTC.

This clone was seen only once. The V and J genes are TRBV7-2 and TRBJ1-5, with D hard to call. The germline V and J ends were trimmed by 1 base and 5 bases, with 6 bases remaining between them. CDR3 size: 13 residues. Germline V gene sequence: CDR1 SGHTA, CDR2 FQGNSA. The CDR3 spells CASSLGLHQPQHF. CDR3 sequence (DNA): TGTGCCAGCAGCTTAGGGCTCCATCAGCCCCAGCATTTT.